This record covers a single T cell receptor (beta chain). Its cognate antigen has yet to be identified. Nothing much larger sits one base from this clone, and base qualities are not available. This specimen belongs to a study of cytomegalovirus exposure and HLA in healthy donors (TCRdb year 2017). Describing the broader study: A later analysis indicated that the 90 to 150 validation repertoires were generated on the platform also employed for the 600 to 750 repertoires of the first cohort. A separate validation cohort of 90 to 150 different subjects was used in addition to the 666-subject first cohort. The study was designed to test whether signatures of past pathogen exposure could be identified by cataloging public T cell receptors. To predict cytomegalovirus infection status, the study combined high-throughput TCR immunosequencing, statistical association of individual TCRs with disease status, and machine learning. What the work shows at the level of the full study, not this receptor alone: Subsequent analysis determined that TCRs grouped into clusters in the first cohort also showed a tendency toward co-occurrence across the 120 or so validation repertoires, and 90% to 95% of cluster scores exceeded 0. The authors suggested that the approach could potentially be extended to other disease states and immunological phenotypes. A few of the identified cytomegalovirus-associated TCR beta chains were confirmed in vitro to be specific for cytomegalovirus antigens. A later analysis had no HLA typing for the validation cohort, so co-occurrence there was scored across all 120 or so repertoires. The study listed approximately 160 TCR beta chains as associated with cytomegalovirus. The classifier was reported to diagnose cytomegalovirus status with high specificity and sensitivity in both the original cohort and the validation cohort. Most TCR sequences were seen in very few donors, while some public TCRs were found in many individuals.

The germline V gene provides CDR1 SNHLY and CDR2 FYNNEI. From the cysteine up to the phenylalanine, the CDR3 has a length of 15 residues. The entry retains the CDR3 DNA only, 45 bases that are in frame from base 1. V was cut back by 3 bases and J by 1 base, leaving a gap of 10 bases between them. Donors formed part of the validation cohort, which comprised over a hundred subjects and was distinct from the first cohort of 670 or so subjects. Library preparation used the immunoSEQ multiplex PCR assay. The source study handled its data this way. A statistical classification framework was developed to diagnose cytomegalovirus status using the catalog of TCR beta chain sequences. The clones in this table, taken by TCRdb from immuneACCESS, are in-frame only. Not every clone is retained; where verified, under half of the shortfall comes from an unresolved V gene, and the cause of the rest is unknown. For V, J and clone size, that table is used; D and trimming come from the DNA. The sample contains roughly 150,000 clones, about 88% of them found a single time. Clones ranked in the top ten supply about 3.5% of the sample.

The source of this sequence is a woman between 18 and 30 years old in good health and CMV-seropositive. The rearranged segments are TRBV2 and TRBJ2-1; the D gene is possibly TRBD2, with 5 bases matching. The sequencing input was PBMCs. The DNA sequence reads TGTGCCAGCAGTGAGGAGGACTGGTCCTACAATGAGCAGTTCTTC. This is translated as CASSEEDWSYNEQFF.